These T cell receptor beta chains were read from a single sample in a study of blood T cell repertoires in COVID-19. Libraries were prepared by immunoSEQ multiplex PCR; TCRdb keeps only in-frame clonotypes and omits some of them. The sample includes 200,000 or so clones, approximately 90% of them seen just once. The sample was PBMCs or T cells enriched from blood (not recorded which). The receptor set was obtained from a woman between 40 and 55 years old with acute COVID-19. Both conserved end residues are part of each CDR3. D genes are given only for firm matches. The size field is filled for only some rows; it gives once, few, many or a size class.

V gene: TRBV4-1; clone size: NA; J gene: TRBJ1-2; D gene: NA; CDR3 DNA: TGCGCCAGCAGCCAAGATCGGGGGGTTGGAACTAACTATGGCTACACCTTC; CDR3 protein: CASSQDRGVGTNYGYTF
V gene: TRBV30; clone size: NA; J gene: TRBJ1-1; D gene: NA; CDR3 DNA: TGTGCCTGCATAGCGGGGGCTTCGAACACTGAAGCTTTCTTT; CDR3 protein: CACIAGASNTEAFF
V gene: TRBV6-5; clone size: NA; J gene: TRBJ1-2; D gene: TRBD1; CDR3 DNA: TGTGCCAGCGTGACAGGGTTCCCTAACTATGGCTACACCTTC; CDR3 protein: CASVTGFPNYGYTF
V gene: TRBV2; clone size: few; J gene: TRBJ2-2; D gene: NA; CDR3 DNA: NA; CDR3 protein: CASILGLGELFF
V gene: TRBV5-4; clone size: NA; J gene: TRBJ1-6; D gene: NA; CDR3 DNA: TGTGCCAGCAGCTTGGAGAGGCCGCGTTCACCCCTCCACTTT; CDR3 protein: CASSLERPRSPLHF
V gene: TRBV5-5; clone size: NA; J gene: TRBJ1-4; D gene: NA; CDR3 DNA: TGTGCCAGCAGCTTGTTAGATCCCAGGGCAGCTAATGAAAAACTGTTTTTT; CDR3 protein: CASSLLDPRAANEKLFF
V gene: TRBV10-1; clone size: once; J gene: TRBJ2-3; D gene: NA; CDR3 DNA: TGCGCCAGCAGTGAGGGAGGTTTGGGAGATACGCAGTATTTT; CDR3 protein: CASSEGGLGDTQYF
V gene: TRBV9; clone size: NA; J gene: TRBJ1-1; D gene: TRBD1; CDR3 DNA: TGTGCCAGCAGCCAGACAGGGAGCGGCACTGAAGCTTTCTTT; CDR3 protein: CASSQTGSGTEAFF
V gene: TRBV5-1; clone size: NA; J gene: TRBJ1-2; D gene: NA; CDR3 DNA: TGCGCCAGCAGCTGGGGAGGGACGTCAGATGGCTACACCTTC; CDR3 protein: CASSWGGTSDGYTF
V gene: TRBV18; clone size: NA; J gene: TRBJ1-5; D gene: NA; CDR3 DNA: TGTGCCAGCTCAACCCAAGAGAGGGCGCCCAATCAGCCCCAGCATTTT; CDR3 protein: CASSTQERAPNQPQHF
V gene: TRBV27; clone size: NA; J gene: TRBJ2-4; D gene: NA; CDR3 DNA: TGTGCCAGCAGTCCGATGACAGTAGCCAAAAACATTCAGTACTTC; CDR3 protein: CASSPMTVAKNIQYF
V gene: TRBV9; clone size: NA; J gene: TRBJ1-2; D gene: NA; CDR3 DNA: TGTGCCAGCAGCCAAGTCCCCCAGCGGGATGGCTACACCTTC; CDR3 protein: CASSQVPQRDGYTF
V gene: TRBV25-1; clone size: once; J gene: TRBJ1-2; D gene: NA; CDR3 DNA: TGTGCCAGCAGTGGATCGCCAGGGCGGGGCTATGGCTACACCTTC; CDR3 protein: CASSGSPGRGYGYTF
V gene: TRBV28; clone size: few; J gene: TRBJ1-2; D gene: NA; CDR3 DNA: TGTGCCAGCAGCATTATATCAGGAAACTATGGCTACACCTTC; CDR3 protein: CASSIISGNYGYTF
V gene: TRBV15; clone size: NA; J gene: TRBJ2-5; D gene: TRBD2; CDR3 DNA: TGTGCCACCAAGGAGCGGGGGTACCAAGAGACCCAGTACTTC; CDR3 protein: CATKERGYQETQYF
V gene: TRBV5-6; clone size: NA; J gene: TRBJ1-4; D gene: TRBD1; CDR3 DNA: TGTGCCAGCAGCATCAGACAGGGGTTGACTAATGAAAAACTGTTTTTT; CDR3 protein: CASSIRQGLTNEKLFF